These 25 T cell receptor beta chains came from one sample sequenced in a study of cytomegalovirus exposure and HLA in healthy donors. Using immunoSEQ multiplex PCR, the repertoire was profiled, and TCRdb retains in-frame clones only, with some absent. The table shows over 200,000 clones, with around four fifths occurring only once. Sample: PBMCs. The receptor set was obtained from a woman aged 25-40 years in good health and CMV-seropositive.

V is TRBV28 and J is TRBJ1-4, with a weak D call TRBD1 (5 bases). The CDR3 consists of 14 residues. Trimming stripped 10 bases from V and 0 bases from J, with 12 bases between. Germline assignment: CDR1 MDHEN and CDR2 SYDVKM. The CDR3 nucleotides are TGTGCCACGCAGGGTAGATCAACTAATGAAAAACTGTTTTTT. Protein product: CATQGRSTNEKLFF.

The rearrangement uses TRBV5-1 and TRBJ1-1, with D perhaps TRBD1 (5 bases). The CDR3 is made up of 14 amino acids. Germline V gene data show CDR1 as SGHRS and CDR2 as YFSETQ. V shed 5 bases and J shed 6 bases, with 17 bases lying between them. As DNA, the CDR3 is TGCGCCAGCAGAGTTCAGGGTGATTTGTCTGAAGCTTTCTTT. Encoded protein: CASRVQGDLSEAFF.

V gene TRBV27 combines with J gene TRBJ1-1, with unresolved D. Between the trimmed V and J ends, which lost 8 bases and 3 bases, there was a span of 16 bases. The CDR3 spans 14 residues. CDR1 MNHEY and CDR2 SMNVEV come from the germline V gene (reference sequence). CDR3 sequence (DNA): TGTGCCAGCTCAATCGGACCTGCGGACACTGAAGCTTTCTTT. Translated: CASSIGPADTEAFF.

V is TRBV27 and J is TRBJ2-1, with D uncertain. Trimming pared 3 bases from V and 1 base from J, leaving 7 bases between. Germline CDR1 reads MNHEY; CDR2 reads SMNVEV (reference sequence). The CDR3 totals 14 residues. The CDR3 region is CASSFRESYNEQFF. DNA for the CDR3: TGTGCCAGCAGTTTTAGAGAATCCTACAATGAGCAGTTCTTC.

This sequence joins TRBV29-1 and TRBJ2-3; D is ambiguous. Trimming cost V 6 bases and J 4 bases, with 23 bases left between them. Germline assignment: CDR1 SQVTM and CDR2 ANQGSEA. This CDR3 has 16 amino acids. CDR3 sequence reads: CSVAQGKNGSPDTQYF. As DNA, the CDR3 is TGCAGCGTGGCCCAAGGGAAAAATGGTAGCCCAGATACGCAGTATTTT.

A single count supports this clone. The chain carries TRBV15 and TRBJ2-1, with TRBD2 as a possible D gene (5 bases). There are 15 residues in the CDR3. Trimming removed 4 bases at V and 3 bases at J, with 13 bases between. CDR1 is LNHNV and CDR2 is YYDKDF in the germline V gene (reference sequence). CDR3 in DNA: TGTGCCACCAGCACCCCCAAGGGAGACTACAATGAGCAGTTCTTC. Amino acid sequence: CATSTPKGDYNEQFF. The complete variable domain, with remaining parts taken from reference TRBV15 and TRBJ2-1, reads DAMVIQNPRYQVTQFGKPVTLSCSQTLNHNVMYWYQQKSSQAPKLLFHYYDKDFNNEADTPDNFQSRRPNTSFCFLDIRSPGLGDTAMYLCATSTPKGDYNEQFFGPGTRLTVL.

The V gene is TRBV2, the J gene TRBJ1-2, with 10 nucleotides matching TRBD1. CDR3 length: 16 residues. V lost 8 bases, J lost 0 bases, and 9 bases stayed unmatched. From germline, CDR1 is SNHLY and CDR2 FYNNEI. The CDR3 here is CASDRDRGGANYGYTF. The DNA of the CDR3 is TGTGCCAGCGACCGGGACAGGGGTGGGGCTAACTATGGCTACACCTTC.

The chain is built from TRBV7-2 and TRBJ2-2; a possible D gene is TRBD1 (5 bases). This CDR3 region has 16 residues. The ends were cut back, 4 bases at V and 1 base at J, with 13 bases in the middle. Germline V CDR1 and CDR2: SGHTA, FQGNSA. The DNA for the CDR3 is TGTGCCAGCAGCTCCCGACAGTCGAGGAACACCGGGGAGCTGTTTTTT. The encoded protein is CASSSRQSRNTGELFF.

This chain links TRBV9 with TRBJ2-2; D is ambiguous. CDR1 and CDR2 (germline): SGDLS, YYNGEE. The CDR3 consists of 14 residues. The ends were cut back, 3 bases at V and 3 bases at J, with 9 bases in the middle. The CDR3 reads CASSEAMDTGELFF. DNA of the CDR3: TGTGCCAGCAGCGAAGCCATGGACACCGGGGAGCTGTTTTTT.

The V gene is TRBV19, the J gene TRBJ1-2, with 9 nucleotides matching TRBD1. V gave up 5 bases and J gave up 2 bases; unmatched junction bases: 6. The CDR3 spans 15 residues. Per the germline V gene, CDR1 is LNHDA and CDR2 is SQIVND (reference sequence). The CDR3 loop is CASSPRTGANYGYTF. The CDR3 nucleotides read TGTGCCAGTAGTCCCCGGACAGGGGCCAACTATGGCTACACCTTC.

Here the CDR3 reads CASSLVPPGLAGVETQYF. The CDR3 DNA reads as TGTGCCAGCAGTTTAGTTCCCCCGGGACTAGCGGGAGTAGAGACCCAGTACTTC. V and J are TRBV28 and TRBJ2-5, with TRBD2 matching 14 bases. Germline V gene sequence: CDR1 MDHEN, CDR2 SYDVKM. The CDR3 is 18 amino acids. The V segment lost 2 bases and the J segment 4 bases; nucleotides outside the gene matches: 9. Together with reference TRBV28 and TRBJ2-5, the CDR3 gives the full variable domain: DVKVTQSSRYLVKRTGEKVFLECVQDMDHENMFWYRQDPGLGLRLIYFSYDVKMKEKGDIPEGYSVSREKKERFSLILESASTNQTSMYLCASSLVPPGLAGVETQYFGPGTRLLVL.

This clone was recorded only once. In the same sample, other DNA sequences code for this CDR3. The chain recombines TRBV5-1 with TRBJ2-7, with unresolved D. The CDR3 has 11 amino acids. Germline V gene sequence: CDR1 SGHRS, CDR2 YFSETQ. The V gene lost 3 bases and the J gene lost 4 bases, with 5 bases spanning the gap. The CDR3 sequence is CASSSTYEQYF. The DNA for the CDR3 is TGCGCCAGCAGCTCTACTTACGAGCAGTACTTC.

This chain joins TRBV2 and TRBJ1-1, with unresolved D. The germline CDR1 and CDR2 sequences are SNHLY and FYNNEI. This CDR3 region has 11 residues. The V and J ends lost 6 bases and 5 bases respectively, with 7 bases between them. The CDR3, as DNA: TGTGCCAGCAGGGGAAGGACTGAAGCTTTCTTT. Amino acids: CASRGRTEAFF.

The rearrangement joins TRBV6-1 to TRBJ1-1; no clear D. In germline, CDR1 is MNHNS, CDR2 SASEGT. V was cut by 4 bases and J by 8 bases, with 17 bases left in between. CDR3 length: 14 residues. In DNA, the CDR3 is TGTGCCAGCAGTGCCAATCCAGTCTCCGCGGAAGCTTTCTTT. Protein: CASSANPVSAEAFF.

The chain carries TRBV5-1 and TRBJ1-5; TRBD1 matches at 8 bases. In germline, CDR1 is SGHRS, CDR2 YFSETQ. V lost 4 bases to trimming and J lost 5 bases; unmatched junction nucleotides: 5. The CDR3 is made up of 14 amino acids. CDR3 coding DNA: TGCGCCAGCAGCCCCGACAGGGGCGATCAGCCCCAGCATTTT. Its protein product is CASSPDRGDQPQHF.

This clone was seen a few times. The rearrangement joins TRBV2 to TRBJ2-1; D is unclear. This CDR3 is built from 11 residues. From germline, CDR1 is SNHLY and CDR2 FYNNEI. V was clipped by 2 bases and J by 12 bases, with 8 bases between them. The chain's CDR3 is CASSEWSAQFF. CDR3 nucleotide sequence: TGTGCCAGCAGTGAATGGTCCGCGCAGTTCTTC.

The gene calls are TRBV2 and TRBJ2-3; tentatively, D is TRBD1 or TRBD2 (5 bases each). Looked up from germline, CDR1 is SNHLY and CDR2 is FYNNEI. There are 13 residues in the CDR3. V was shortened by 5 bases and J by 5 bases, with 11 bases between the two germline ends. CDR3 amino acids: CASSSFGGDTQYF. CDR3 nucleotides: TGTGCCAGCAGTTCATTTGGGGGAGATACGCAGTATTTT. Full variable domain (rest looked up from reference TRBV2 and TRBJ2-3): EPEVTQTPSHQVTQMGQEVILRCVPISNHLYFYWYRQILGQKVEFLVSFYNNEISEKSEIFDDQFSVERPDGSNFTLKIRSTKLEDSAMYFCASSSFGGDTQYFGPGTRLTVL.

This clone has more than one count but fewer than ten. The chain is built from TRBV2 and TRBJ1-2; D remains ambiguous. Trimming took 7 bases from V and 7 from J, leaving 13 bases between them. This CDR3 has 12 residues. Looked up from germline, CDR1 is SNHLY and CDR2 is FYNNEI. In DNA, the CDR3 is TGTGCCAGCACAATTACGTTTGGTGGCTACACCTTC. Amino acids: CASTITFGGYTF.

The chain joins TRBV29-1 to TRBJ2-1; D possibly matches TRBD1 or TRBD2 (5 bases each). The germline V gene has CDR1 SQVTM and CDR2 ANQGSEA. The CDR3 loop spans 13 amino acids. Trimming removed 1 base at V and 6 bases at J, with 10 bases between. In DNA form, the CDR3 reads TGCAGCGTTGAAGCAGGGAGTGGCAATGAGCAGTTCTTC. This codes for CSVEAGSGNEQFF.

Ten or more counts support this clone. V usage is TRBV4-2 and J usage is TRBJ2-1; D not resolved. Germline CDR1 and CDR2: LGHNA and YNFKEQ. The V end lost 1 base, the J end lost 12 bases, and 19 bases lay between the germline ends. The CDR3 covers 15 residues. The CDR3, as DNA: TGTGCCAGCAGCCAAGTCGGCCGCGAGGTAATGATGCAGTTCTTC. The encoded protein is CASSQVGREVMMQFF.

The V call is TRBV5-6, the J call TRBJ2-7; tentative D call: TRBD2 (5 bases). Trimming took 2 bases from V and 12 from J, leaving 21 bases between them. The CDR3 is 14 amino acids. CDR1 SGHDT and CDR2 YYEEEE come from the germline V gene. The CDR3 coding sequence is TGTGCCAGCAGCTTAGCGGACGGGAAAGAACTAAGGTACTTC. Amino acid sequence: CASSLADGKELRYF.

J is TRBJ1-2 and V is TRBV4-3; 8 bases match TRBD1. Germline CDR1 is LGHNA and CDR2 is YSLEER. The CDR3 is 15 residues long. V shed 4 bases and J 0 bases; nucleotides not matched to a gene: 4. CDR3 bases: TGCGCCAGCAGCCCCGGGACAGGCCCTAACTATGGCTACACCTTC. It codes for CASSPGTGPNYGYTF.

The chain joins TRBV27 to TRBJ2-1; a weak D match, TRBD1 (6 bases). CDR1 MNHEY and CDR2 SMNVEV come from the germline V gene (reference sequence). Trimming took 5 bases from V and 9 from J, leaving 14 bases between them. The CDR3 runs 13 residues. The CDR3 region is CASSVITGTEQFF. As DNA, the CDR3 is TGTGCCAGCAGTGTAATCACAGGGACTGAGCAGTTCTTC.

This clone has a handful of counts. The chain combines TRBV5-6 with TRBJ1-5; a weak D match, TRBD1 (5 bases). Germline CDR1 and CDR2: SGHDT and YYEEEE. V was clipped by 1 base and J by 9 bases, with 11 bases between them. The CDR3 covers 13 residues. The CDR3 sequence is CASSLLPGAPQHF. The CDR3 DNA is TGTGCCAGCAGCTTGTTGCCTGGGGCGCCCCAGCATTTT.

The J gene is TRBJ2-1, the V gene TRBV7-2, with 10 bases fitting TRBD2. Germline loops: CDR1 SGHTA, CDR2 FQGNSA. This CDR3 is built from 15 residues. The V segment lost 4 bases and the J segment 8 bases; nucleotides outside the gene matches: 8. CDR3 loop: CASSSSSGRGDEQFF. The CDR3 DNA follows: TGTGCCAGCAGCTCCTCTAGCGGGAGAGGAGATGAGCAGTTCTTC.